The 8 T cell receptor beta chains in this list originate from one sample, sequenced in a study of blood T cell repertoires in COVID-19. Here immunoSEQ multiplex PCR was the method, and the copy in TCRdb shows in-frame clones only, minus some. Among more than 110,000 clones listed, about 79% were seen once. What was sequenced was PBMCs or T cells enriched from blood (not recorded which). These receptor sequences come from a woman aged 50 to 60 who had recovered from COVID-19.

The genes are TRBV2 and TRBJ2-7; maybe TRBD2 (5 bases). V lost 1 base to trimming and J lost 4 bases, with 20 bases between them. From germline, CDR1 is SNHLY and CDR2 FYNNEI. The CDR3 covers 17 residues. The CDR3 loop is CASSEDQRRSPVYEQYF. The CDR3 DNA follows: TGTGCCAGCAGTGAAGACCAGAGGAGGAGTCCCGTGTACGAGCAGTACTTC.

The CDR3, as DNA: TGCGCCAGCAGCTCCGGACAGGGGACTGAAGCTTTCTTT. It is translated as CASSSGQGTEAFF. The chain combines TRBV5-1 with TRBJ1-1; 9 bases map to TRBD1. CDR3 length: 13 residues. Per germline, CDR1 SGHRS and CDR2 YFSETQ. The V gene end was trimmed by 3 bases and the J gene end by 5 bases; junction bases not matched to a gene: 2.

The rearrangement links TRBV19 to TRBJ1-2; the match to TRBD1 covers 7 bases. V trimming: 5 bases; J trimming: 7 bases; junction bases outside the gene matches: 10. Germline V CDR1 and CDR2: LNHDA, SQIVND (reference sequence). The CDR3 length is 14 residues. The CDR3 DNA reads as TGTGCCAGTAGTGCCAACAGGGGTGAGGGTGGCTACACCTTC. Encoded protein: CASSANRGEGGYTF. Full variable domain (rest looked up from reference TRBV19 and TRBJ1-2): DGGITQSPKYLFRKEGQNVTLSCEQNLNHDAMYWYRQDPGQGLRLIYYSQIVNDFQKGDIAEGYSVSREKKESFPLTVTSAQKNPTAFYLCASSANRGEGGYTFGSGTRLTVV.

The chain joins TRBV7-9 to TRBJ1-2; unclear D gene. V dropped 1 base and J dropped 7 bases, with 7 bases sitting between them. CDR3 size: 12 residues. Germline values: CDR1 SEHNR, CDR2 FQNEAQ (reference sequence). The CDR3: CASSLVNTGYTF. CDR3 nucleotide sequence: TGTGCCAGCAGCTTAGTTAACACTGGCTACACCTTC.

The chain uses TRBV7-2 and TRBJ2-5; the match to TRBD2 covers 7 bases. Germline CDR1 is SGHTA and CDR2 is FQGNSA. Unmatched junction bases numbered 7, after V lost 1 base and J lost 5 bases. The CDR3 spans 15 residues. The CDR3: CASSLVAGDIETQYF. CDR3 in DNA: TGTGCCAGCAGCTTAGTCGCGGGAGATATCGAGACCCAGTACTTC.

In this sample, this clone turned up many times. CDR3 in amino acids: CASSLKPGGQETQYF. The CDR3 region has the DNA TGCGCCAGCAGCTTGAAACCGGGAGGCCAAGAGACCCAGTACTTC. The chain joins TRBV5-1 to TRBJ2-5; 7 positions agree with TRBD2. The V segment lost 1 base and the J segment 1 base; nucleotides outside the gene matches: 4. The CDR3 is 15 amino acids. Germline assignment: CDR1 SGHRS and CDR2 YFSETQ. The variable domain in full, completed from reference TRBV5-1 and TRBJ2-5, reads KAGVTQTPRYLIKTRGQQVTLSCSPISGHRSVSWYQQTPGQGLQFLFEYFSETQRNKGNFPGRFSGRQFSNSRSEMNVSTLELGDSALYLCASSLKPGGQETQYFGPGTRLLVL.

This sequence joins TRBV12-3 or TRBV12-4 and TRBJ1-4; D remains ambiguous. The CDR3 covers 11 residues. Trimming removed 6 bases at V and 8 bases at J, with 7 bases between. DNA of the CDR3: TGTGCCAGCAGATCTACCGAAAAACTGTTTTTT. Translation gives CASRSTEKLFF.

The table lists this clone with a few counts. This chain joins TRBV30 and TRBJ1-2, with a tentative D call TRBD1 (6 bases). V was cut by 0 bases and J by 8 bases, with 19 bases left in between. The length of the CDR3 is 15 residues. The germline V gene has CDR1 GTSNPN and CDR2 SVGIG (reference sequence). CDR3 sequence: CAWSVNLGAGVGYTF. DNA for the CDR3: TGTGCCTGGAGTGTAAACTTAGGGGCAGGGGTCGGCTACACCTTC.